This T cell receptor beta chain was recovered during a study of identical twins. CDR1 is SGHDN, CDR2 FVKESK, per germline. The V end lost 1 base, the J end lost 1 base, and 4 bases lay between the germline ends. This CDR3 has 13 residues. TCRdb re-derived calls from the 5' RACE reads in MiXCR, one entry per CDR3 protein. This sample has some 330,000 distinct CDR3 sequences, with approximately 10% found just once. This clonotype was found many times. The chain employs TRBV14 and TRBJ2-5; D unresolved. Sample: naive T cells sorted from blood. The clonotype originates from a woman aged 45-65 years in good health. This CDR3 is CASSQVPQETQYF. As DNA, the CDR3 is TGTGCCAGCAGCCAAGTACCCCAAGAGACCCAGTACTTC.